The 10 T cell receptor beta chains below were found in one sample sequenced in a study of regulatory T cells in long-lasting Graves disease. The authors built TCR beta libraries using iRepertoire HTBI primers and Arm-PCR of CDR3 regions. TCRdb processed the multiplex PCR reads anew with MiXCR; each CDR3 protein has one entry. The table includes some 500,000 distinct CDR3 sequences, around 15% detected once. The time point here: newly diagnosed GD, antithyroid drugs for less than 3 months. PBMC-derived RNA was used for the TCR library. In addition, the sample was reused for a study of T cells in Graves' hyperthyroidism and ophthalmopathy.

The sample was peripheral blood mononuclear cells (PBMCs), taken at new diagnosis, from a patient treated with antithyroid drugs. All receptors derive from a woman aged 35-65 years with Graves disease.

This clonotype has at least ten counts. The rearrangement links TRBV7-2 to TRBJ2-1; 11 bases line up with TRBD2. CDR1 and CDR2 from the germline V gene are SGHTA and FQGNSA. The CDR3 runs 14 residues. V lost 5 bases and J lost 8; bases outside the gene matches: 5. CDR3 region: CASSISGGAYEQFF. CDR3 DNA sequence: TGTGCCAGCAGCATTAGCGGGGGGGCTTATGAGCAGTTCTTC. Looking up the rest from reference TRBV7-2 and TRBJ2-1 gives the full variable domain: GAGVSQSPSNKVTEKGKDVELRCDPISGHTALYWYRQSLGQGLEFLIYFQGNSAPDKSGLPSDRFSAERTGGSVSTLTIQRTQQEDSAVYLCASSISGGAYEQFFGPGTRLTVL.

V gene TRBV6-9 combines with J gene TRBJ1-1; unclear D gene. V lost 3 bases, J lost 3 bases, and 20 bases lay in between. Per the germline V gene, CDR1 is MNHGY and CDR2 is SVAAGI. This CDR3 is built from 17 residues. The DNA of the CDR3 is TGTGCCAGCAGTTACCTTAGGTGGGAGGACGAGGACACTGAAGCTTTCTTT. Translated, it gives CASSYLRWEDEDTEAFF.

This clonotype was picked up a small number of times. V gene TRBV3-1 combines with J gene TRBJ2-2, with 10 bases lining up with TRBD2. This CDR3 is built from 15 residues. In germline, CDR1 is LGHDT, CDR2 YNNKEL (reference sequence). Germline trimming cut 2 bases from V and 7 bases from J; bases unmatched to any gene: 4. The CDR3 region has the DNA TGTGCCAGCAGCCAAAAAGCGGGAGGGTACGGGGAGCTGTTTTTT. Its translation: CASSQKAGGYGELFF.

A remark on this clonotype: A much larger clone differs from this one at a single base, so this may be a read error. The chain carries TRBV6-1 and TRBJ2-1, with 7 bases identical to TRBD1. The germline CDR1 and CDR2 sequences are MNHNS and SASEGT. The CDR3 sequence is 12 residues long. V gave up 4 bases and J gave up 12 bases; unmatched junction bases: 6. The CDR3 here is CASSATGSVQFF. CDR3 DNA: TGTGCCAGCAGTGCGACAGGGAGTGTGCAGTTCTTC.

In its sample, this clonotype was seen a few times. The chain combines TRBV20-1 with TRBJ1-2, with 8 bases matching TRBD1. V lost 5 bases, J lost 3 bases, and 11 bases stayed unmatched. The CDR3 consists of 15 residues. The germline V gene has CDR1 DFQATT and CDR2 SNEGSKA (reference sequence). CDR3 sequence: CSALPLGQGDYGYTF. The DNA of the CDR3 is TGCAGTGCTCTTCCTTTAGGACAGGGTGACTATGGCTACACCTTC.

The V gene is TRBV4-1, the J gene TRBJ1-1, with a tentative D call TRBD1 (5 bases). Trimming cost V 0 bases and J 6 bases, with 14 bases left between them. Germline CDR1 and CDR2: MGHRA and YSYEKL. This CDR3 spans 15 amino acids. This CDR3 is CASSQDRGLGAEAFF. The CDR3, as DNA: TGCGCCAGCAGCCAAGATCGGGGCCTCGGGGCTGAAGCTTTCTTT.

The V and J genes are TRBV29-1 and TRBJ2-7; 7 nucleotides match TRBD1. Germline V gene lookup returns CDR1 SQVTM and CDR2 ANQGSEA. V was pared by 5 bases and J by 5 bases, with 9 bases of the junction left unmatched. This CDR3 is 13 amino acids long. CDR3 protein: CSVSDREAHEQYF. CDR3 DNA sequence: TGCAGCGTTTCAGACAGGGAAGCGCACGAGCAGTACTTC.

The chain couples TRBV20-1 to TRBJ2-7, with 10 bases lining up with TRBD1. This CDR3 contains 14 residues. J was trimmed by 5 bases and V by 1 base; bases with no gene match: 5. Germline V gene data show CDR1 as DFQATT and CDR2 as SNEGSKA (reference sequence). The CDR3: CSARAGTGVHEQYF. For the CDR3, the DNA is TGCAGTGCTAGAGCCGGGACAGGGGTCCACGAGCAGTACTTC.

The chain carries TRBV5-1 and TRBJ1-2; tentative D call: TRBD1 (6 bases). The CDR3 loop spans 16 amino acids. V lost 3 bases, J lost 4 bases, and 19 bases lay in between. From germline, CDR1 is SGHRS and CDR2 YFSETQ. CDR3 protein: CASSSTAGALIYGYTF. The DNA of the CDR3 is TGCGCCAGCAGCTCAACCGCAGGGGCCCTTATCTATGGCTACACCTTC.

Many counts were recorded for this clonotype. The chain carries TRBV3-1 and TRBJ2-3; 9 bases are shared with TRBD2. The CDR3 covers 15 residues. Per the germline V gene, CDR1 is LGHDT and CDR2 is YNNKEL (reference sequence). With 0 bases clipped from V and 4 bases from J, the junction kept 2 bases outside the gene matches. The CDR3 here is CASSQEGLAADTQYF. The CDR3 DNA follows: TGTGCCAGCAGCCAAGAGGGACTAGCCGCAGATACGCAGTATTTT.